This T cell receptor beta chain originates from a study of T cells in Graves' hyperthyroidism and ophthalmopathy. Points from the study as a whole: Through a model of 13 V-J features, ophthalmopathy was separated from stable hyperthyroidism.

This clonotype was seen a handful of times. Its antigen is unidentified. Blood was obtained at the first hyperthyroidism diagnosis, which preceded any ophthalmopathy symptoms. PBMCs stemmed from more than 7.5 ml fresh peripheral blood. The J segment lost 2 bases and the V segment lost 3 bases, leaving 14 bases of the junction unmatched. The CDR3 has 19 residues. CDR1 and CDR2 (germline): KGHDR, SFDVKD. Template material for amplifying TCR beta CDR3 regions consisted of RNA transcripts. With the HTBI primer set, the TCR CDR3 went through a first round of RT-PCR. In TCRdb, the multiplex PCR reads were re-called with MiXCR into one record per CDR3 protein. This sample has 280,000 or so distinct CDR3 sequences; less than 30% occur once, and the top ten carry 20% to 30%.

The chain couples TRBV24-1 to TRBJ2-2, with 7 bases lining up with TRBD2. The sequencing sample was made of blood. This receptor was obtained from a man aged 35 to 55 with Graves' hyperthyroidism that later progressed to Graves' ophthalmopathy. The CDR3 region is CATSDPRTRTHRNTGELFF. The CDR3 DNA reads TGTGCCACCAGTGATCCCCGGACTAGGACCCACAGAAACACCGGGGAGCTGTTTTTT.